This T cell receptor (beta chain) came from a study of blood T cell repertoires in COVID-19. Profiling relied on immunoSEQ multiplex PCR, and the TCRdb table lists in-frame clones only, not all of them. The sample contains 190,000 or so clones, about four fifths of which appear only once. This CDR3 is built from 15 residues. The germline V gene encodes CDR1 SGHNT and CDR2 YYREEE (reference sequence). Trimming removed 2 bases at V and 4 bases at J, with 13 bases between. This TCR came from a man between 35 and 55 years old who had recovered from COVID-19. This chain uses TRBV5-4 with TRBJ1-5; D gene uncertain. Sequencing was carried out using PBMCs or T cells enriched from blood (not recorded which). CDR3 region: CASSFGGRLNQPQHF. The CDR3 DNA is TGTGCCAGCAGCTTTGGAGGGAGGTTGAATCAGCCCCAGCATTTT.